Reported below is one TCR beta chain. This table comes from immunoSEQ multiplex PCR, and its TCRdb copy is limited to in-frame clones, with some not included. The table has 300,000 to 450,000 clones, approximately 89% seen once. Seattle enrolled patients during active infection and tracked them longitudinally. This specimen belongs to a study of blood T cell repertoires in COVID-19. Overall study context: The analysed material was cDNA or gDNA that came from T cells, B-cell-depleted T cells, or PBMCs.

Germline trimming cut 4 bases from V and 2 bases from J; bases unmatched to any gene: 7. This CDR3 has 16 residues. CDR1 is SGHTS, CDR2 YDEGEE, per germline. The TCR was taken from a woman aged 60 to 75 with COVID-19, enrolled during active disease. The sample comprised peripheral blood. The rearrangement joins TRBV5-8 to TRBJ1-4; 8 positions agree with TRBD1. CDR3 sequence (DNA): TGTGCCAGCAGCGTCGACAGGGGAAGGACTAATGAAAAACTGTTTTTT. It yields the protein CASSVDRGRTNEKLFF.